The sequence of this T cell receptor beta chain was determined in a study of monozygotic twins with inflammatory bowel disease. Germline V gene sequence: CDR1 MRHNA, CDR2 SNTAGT. The CDR3 totals 14 residues. Whole-study results and caveats: No discrimination was achieved between different T cell subtypes. Repertoire similarity did not differ between concordant and discordant twins, perhaps due to limited power.

On this clonotype itself: As yet, its antigen is unknown.

TCRdb re-called the 5' RACE reads and gives one entry per CDR3 protein, without DNA. Its table lists about 140,000 distinct CDR3 sequences. This clonotype was obtained from a human donor with ulcerative colitis or Crohn's disease, or a healthy co-twin of an affected twin (not recorded which). The sequencing input was blood. The gene calls are TRBV6-4 and TRBJ2-1; with no DNA, the TCRdb D assignment of TRBD1 cannot be verified. This chain's CDR3 is CASTPEAGNNEQFF.